A selection of T cell receptor beta chains follows, all from one sample in a study of blood T cell repertoires in COVID-19. Profiling relied on immunoSEQ multiplex PCR, and the TCRdb table lists in-frame clones only, not all of them. The sample has 150,000 to 200,000 clones; 85% to 90% are singletons. The source material was peripheral blood. These receptor sequences come from a human donor in a cohort sampled during active COVID-19. Both conserved end residues are part of each CDR3. Each record gives: CDR3 DNA, CDR3 protein, D gene, J gene, V gene, clone size. D genes are given only for firm matches. Clone size is not always given. Where it is, it says once, few, many or a class for expanded clones.

cdr3_nt: TGTGCCAGCAGTTTAGGTAGGGGCGCGAACACTGAAGCTTTCTTT; cdr3_aa: CASSLGRGANTEAFF; d_call: -; j_call: TRBJ1-1; v_call: TRBV27; clone_size: -
cdr3_nt: TGTGCCATCAGTGTCGGTCGGACAGGAGGAGACACTGAAGCTTTCTTT; cdr3_aa: CAISVGRTGGDTEAFF; d_call: TRBD1; j_call: TRBJ1-1; v_call: TRBV10-3; clone_size: -
cdr3_nt: TGTGCCAGCAGCGTCGGGACAGGGGGCCTCCAAGAGACCCAGTACTTC; cdr3_aa: CASSVGTGGLQETQYF; d_call: TRBD1; j_call: TRBJ2-5; v_call: TRBV9; clone_size: -
cdr3_nt: TGTGCCAGCAGTGAGGAGTACAATCAGCCCCAGCATTTT; cdr3_aa: CASSEEYNQPQHF; d_call: -; j_call: TRBJ1-5; v_call: TRBV6-1; clone_size: -
cdr3_nt: TGTGCCAGCAGTGCGCCGGAGGGCTACACCTTC; cdr3_aa: CASSAPEGYTF; d_call: -; j_call: TRBJ1-2; v_call: TRBV9; clone_size: -
cdr3_nt: TGTGCCAGCCAGGGTGTCACAGATACGCAGTATTTT; cdr3_aa: CASQGVTDTQYF; d_call: -; j_call: TRBJ2-3; v_call: TRBV12-3/TRBV12-4; clone_size: -
cdr3_nt: TGTGCCAGCAGCTCGAGGACAGGGATTTCCTACGAGCAGTACTTC; cdr3_aa: CASSSRTGISYEQYF; d_call: TRBD1; j_call: TRBJ2-7; v_call: TRBV7-9; clone_size: once
cdr3_nt: TGTGCCAGCAGCCAAGAAGGGCAGGGGTTTTCCTATAATTCACCCCTCCACTTT; cdr3_aa: CASSQEGQGFSYNSPLHF; d_call: -; j_call: TRBJ1-6; v_call: TRBV3-1/TRBV3-2; clone_size: -
cdr3_nt: TGCAGCGTTGCGGGGGGAGGGGGGCGGCCCGGGGAGCTGTTTTTT; cdr3_aa: CSVAGGGGRPGELFF; d_call: -; j_call: TRBJ2-2; v_call: TRBV29-1; clone_size: -
cdr3_nt: TGTGCCAGTAGTATAGATCAAGGGGCAGGGCCAAACATTCAGTACTTC; cdr3_aa: CASSIDQGAGPNIQYF; d_call: -; j_call: TRBJ2-4; v_call: TRBV19; clone_size: -
cdr3_nt: TGTGCCAGCAAGAGGAACCGCTATAAGGAGCAGTACTTC; cdr3_aa: CASKRNRYKEQYF; d_call: -; j_call: TRBJ2-7; v_call: TRBV28; clone_size: -
cdr3_nt: TGCGCCAGCAGCCAAGATATGGGGCTGGGCACAGATACGCAGTATTTT; cdr3_aa: CASSQDMGLGTDTQYF; d_call: -; j_call: TRBJ2-3; v_call: TRBV4-3; clone_size: -
cdr3_nt: TGTGCTAGCAGCCCAAGCCCAGGACAGGAGAACACCGGGGAGCTGTTTTTT; cdr3_aa: CASSPSPGQENTGELFF; d_call: TRBD1; j_call: TRBJ2-2; v_call: TRBV7-7; clone_size: -
cdr3_nt: TGTGCCAGCAGCCTGGAGGGGACAGGGGGCGCGGTTACTGGCTACACCTTC; cdr3_aa: CASSLEGTGGAVTGYTF; d_call: TRBD1; j_call: TRBJ1-2; v_call: TRBV7-2; clone_size: -
cdr3_nt: TGTGCCAGCAAGCAGGGGCTATATAATTCACCCCTCCACTTT; cdr3_aa: CASKQGLYNSPLHF; d_call: -; j_call: TRBJ1-6; v_call: TRBV2; clone_size: few
cdr3_nt: TGTGCCAGCAGGGTGACAGTGATGAATGAAAAACTGTTTTTT; cdr3_aa: CASRVTVMNEKLFF; d_call: -; j_call: TRBJ1-4; v_call: TRBV6-5; clone_size: -
cdr3_nt: TGTGCCAGCAGCCAAGGCGGTGGCTACACCTTC; cdr3_aa: CASSQGGGYTF; d_call: -; j_call: TRBJ1-2; v_call: TRBV3-1/TRBV3-2; clone_size: few
cdr3_nt: TGTGCCAGCAGCTTAGCGGCGGGCTACGAGCAGTACTTC; cdr3_aa: CASSLAAGYEQYF; d_call: -; j_call: TRBJ2-7; v_call: TRBV7-6; clone_size: once
cdr3_nt: TGCGCCAGCAGCCAACAGGGGAATAGCAATCAGCCCCAGCATTTT; cdr3_aa: CASSQQGNSNQPQHF; d_call: TRBD1; j_call: TRBJ1-5; v_call: TRBV10-1; clone_size: -
cdr3_nt: TGCGCCAGCAGCGCGACGGGACTAGCTCTCGAGCAGTACTTC; cdr3_aa: CASSATGLALEQYF; d_call: TRBD2; j_call: TRBJ2-7; v_call: TRBV4-1; clone_size: -
cdr3_nt: TGTGCCAGTAGTATTCACTTGAGTCGGTCAACTAATGAAAAACTGTTTTTT; cdr3_aa: CASSIHLSRSTNEKLFF; d_call: -; j_call: TRBJ1-4; v_call: TRBV19; clone_size: -
cdr3_nt: TGTGCCAGCAGAACGGACAGGGGGAATGAAAAACTGTTTTTT; cdr3_aa: CASRTDRGNEKLFF; d_call: TRBD1; j_call: TRBJ1-4; v_call: TRBV6-5; clone_size: -
cdr3_nt: TGTGCCAGCAGCAGCGGCGGGATTTTAGGAGAGACCCAGTACTTC; cdr3_aa: CASSSGGILGETQYF; d_call: -; j_call: TRBJ2-5; v_call: TRBV9; clone_size: -
cdr3_nt: TGCAGCGTTGGGGCAGGGAACGAGCAGTACTTC; cdr3_aa: CSVGAGNEQYF; d_call: -; j_call: TRBJ2-7; v_call: TRBV29-1; clone_size: -
cdr3_nt: TGTGCCAGCAGTTACCAAACAGGGGGCGCCGGCGAGCAGTACTTC; cdr3_aa: CASSYQTGGAGEQYF; d_call: TRBD1; j_call: TRBJ2-7; v_call: TRBV6-6; clone_size: -
cdr3_nt: TGTGCCAGCAGCCACAGTTATTTCCATTCCGACAATGAGCAGTTCTTC; cdr3_aa: CASSHSYFHSDNEQFF; d_call: -; j_call: TRBJ2-1; v_call: TRBV3-1/TRBV3-2; clone_size: -
cdr3_nt: TGTGCCAGCAGCCCCGTTGGGGGCCCCTATGGCTACACCTTC; cdr3_aa: CASSPVGGPYGYTF; d_call: -; j_call: TRBJ1-2; v_call: TRBV7-2; clone_size: -
cdr3_nt: TGTGCCAGCAGCACCTTGGGGGGGGCCACAGATACGCAGTATTTT; cdr3_aa: CASSTLGGATDTQYF; d_call: -; j_call: TRBJ2-3; v_call: TRBV27; clone_size: -
cdr3_nt: TGTGCCAGCAGCCAAGCTATGGACAGGGGCGGAAATGAGCAGTTCTTC; cdr3_aa: CASSQAMDRGGNEQFF; d_call: TRBD1; j_call: TRBJ2-1; v_call: TRBV3-1/TRBV3-2; clone_size: -
cdr3_nt: TGCGCCAGCAGGGACAGTATGGAAAAACTGTTTTTT; cdr3_aa: CASRDSMEKLFF; d_call: -; j_call: TRBJ1-4; v_call: TRBV5-1; clone_size: -
cdr3_nt: TGTGCCATCAGTCTACAGGGATCCTCCTACAATGAGCAGTTCTTC; cdr3_aa: CAISLQGSSYNEQFF; d_call: -; j_call: TRBJ2-1; v_call: TRBV10-3; clone_size: -
cdr3_nt: TGTGCCAGCAGGGAGGGACAGCCAACGGGGGAGCAGTACTTC; cdr3_aa: CASREGQPTGEQYF; d_call: -; j_call: TRBJ2-7; v_call: TRBV5-4; clone_size: -
cdr3_nt: TGTGCCAGCAGCCAATCGGGGAGCTCCTACAATGAGCAGTTCTTC; cdr3_aa: CASSQSGSSYNEQFF; d_call: -; j_call: TRBJ2-1; v_call: TRBV4-2; clone_size: once
cdr3_nt: TGTGCCAGCAGTGAAACAGTTGCATATGGCTACACCTTC; cdr3_aa: CASSETVAYGYTF; d_call: -; j_call: TRBJ1-2; v_call: TRBV6-1; clone_size: -
cdr3_nt: TGTGCCAGCAGCCCGCGACAGGGAATTAACACTGAAGCTTTCTTT; cdr3_aa: CASSPRQGINTEAFF; d_call: TRBD1; j_call: TRBJ1-1; v_call: TRBV7-2; clone_size: -
cdr3_nt: TGTGCCAGCAGTGTAACAGGGTTCGGCTCTGGAAACACCATATATTTT; cdr3_aa: CASSVTGFGSGNTIYF; d_call: -; j_call: TRBJ1-3; v_call: TRBV6-1; clone_size: -
cdr3_nt: TGTGCCAGCAGTTTTGGGACAGGGGAGAATTCACCCCTCCACTTT; cdr3_aa: CASSFGTGENSPLHF; d_call: TRBD1; j_call: TRBJ1-6; v_call: TRBV27; clone_size: -
cdr3_nt: TGTGCCAGCTCACCACGACAGGGGGGTCAAGATACGCAGTATTTT; cdr3_aa: CASSPRQGGQDTQYF; d_call: TRBD1; j_call: TRBJ2-3; v_call: TRBV18; clone_size: -
cdr3_nt: TGTGCCAGTATTCGACAGCACTTGAACACTGAAGCTTTCTTT; cdr3_aa: CASIRQHLNTEAFF; d_call: -; j_call: TRBJ1-1; v_call: TRBV19; clone_size: -
cdr3_nt: TGTGCCAGCAGCTTAGCGTCGGGGGGCTCTGGAGAGACCCAGTACTTC; cdr3_aa: CASSLASGGSGETQYF; d_call: -; j_call: TRBJ2-5; v_call: TRBV7-9; clone_size: -
cdr3_nt: TGCGCCAGCAGCTTGGTGGAGCAGGGGGGAAATACGCAGTATTTT; cdr3_aa: CASSLVEQGGNTQYF; d_call: -; j_call: TRBJ2-3; v_call: TRBV5-1; clone_size: -
cdr3_nt: TGCAGCGTTGAAGGACTAGCGGGAGAATTCTACAATGAGCAGTTCTTC; cdr3_aa: CSVEGLAGEFYNEQFF; d_call: TRBD2; j_call: TRBJ2-1; v_call: TRBV29-1; clone_size: -
cdr3_nt: TGTGCCAGCTTTGAGCGGGGTGAGCAGTTCTTC; cdr3_aa: CASFERGEQFF; d_call: TRBD2; j_call: TRBJ2-1; v_call: TRBV18; clone_size: few
cdr3_nt: TGCGCCAGCAGCTTGGAGATGATGGGGCAGGATGGCTACACCTTC; cdr3_aa: CASSLEMMGQDGYTF; d_call: -; j_call: TRBJ1-2; v_call: TRBV5-1; clone_size: -
cdr3_nt: TGTGCCAGCAGCCACGGCCTAGCGGGGCGCTACGAGCAGTACTTC; cdr3_aa: CASSHGLAGRYEQYF; d_call: TRBD2; j_call: TRBJ2-7; v_call: TRBV11-1; clone_size: -
cdr3_nt: TGTGCCAGCAGCTTTCTCACAGGGGGCGGCACTGAAGCTTTCTTT; cdr3_aa: CASSFLTGGGTEAFF; d_call: TRBD1; j_call: TRBJ1-1; v_call: TRBV5-6; clone_size: -
cdr3_nt: TGCGCCAGCAGCCACGCCGGGACAGCCTACAATGAGCAGTTCTTC; cdr3_aa: CASSHAGTAYNEQFF; d_call: TRBD1; j_call: TRBJ2-1; v_call: TRBV10-1; clone_size: -
cdr3_nt: TGCGCCAGCAGCCTACCTAGGACAGGGACCTACAATGAGCAGTTCTTC; cdr3_aa: CASSLPRTGTYNEQFF; d_call: TRBD1; j_call: TRBJ2-1; v_call: TRBV4-1; clone_size: once
cdr3_nt: TGTGCCAGCAGCTTGGGCTTAGCGGGGGGGACAGATACGCAGTATTTT; cdr3_aa: CASSLGLAGGTDTQYF; d_call: TRBD2; j_call: TRBJ2-3; v_call: TRBV5-4; clone_size: -
cdr3_nt: TGTGCCAGCAGTTCTGACAGTTGGACTTCACCCCTCCACTTT; cdr3_aa: CASSSDSWTSPLHF; d_call: -; j_call: TRBJ1-6; v_call: TRBV27; clone_size: -
cdr3_nt: TGTGCCTGGAGTGCGGACAGGGGGCGGACTTTCTTT; cdr3_aa: CAWSADRGRTFF; d_call: TRBD1; j_call: TRBJ1-1; v_call: TRBV30; clone_size: once
cdr3_nt: TGTGCCAGCAGCCAGGACTACGAGCAGTACTTC; cdr3_aa: CASSQDYEQYF; d_call: -; j_call: TRBJ2-7; v_call: TRBV11-2; clone_size: -
cdr3_nt: TGTGCCAGTAGTGGTGGCCTAGCGGGAACAGAGACCCAGTACTTC; cdr3_aa: CASSGGLAGTETQYF; d_call: TRBD2; j_call: TRBJ2-5; v_call: TRBV19; clone_size: -
cdr3_nt: TGTGCCAGCAGTTTATCCGGGACTTTCCTCTCTGGAAACACCATATATTTT; cdr3_aa: CASSLSGTFLSGNTIYF; d_call: -; j_call: TRBJ1-3; v_call: TRBV27; clone_size: -
cdr3_nt: TGCGCCAGCAGCTTGGGTCCCCAGGGGGTTACAGATACGCAGTATTTT; cdr3_aa: CASSLGPQGVTDTQYF; d_call: TRBD1; j_call: TRBJ2-3; v_call: TRBV5-1; clone_size: -
cdr3_nt: TGTGCCAGCAGCCCGGAACCGGGACAGGGCGTTTCACCCCTCCACTTT; cdr3_aa: CASSPEPGQGVSPLHF; d_call: TRBD1; j_call: TRBJ1-6; v_call: TRBV5-4; clone_size: -
cdr3_nt: TGCAGCGTCAGACAGGGGAATGAAAAACTGTTTTTT; cdr3_aa: CSVRQGNEKLFF; d_call: TRBD1; j_call: TRBJ1-4; v_call: TRBV29-1; clone_size: -